A single TCR beta chain is shown here with its context. Together with a sample-barcoded 5' primer, a J-beta primer mix was included in a second PCR lasting roughly 7 to 11 cycles. TCRdb re-analysed the 5' RACE reads in MiXCR, keeping a single row per CDR3 protein. The table lists 910,000 or so distinct CDR3 sequences, about 53% of them singletons. With 3 bases clipped from V and 8 bases from J, the junction kept 9 bases outside the gene matches. Germline V gene data show CDR1 as LGHNA and CDR2 as YNFKEQ. This CDR3 has 15 residues. This sample was included in a study of blood T cells in healthy people across ages.

The sequenced sample consisted of blood. The chain couples TRBV4-2 to TRBJ1-2, with TRBD1 identical over 10 bases. The TCR sequence derives from a woman aged 60-70 years in good health. The CDR3 is CASSQRGQGDGGYTF. The CDR3 DNA is TGTGCCAGCAGCCAGAGAGGACAGGGGGATGGAGGCTACACCTTC.